These T cell receptor beta chains were read from a single sample in a study of blood T cell repertoires in COVID-19. TCRdb keeps only in-frame clones here, not all; method: immunoSEQ multiplex PCR. The table lists about 210,000 clones, 84% of them singletons. The specimen sequenced was peripheral blood. The receptors here all came from a woman aged 80 or older with COVID-19, enrolled during active disease. Both conserved end residues are part of each CDR3. D genes are given only for firm matches. Size values are once, few and many counts, or a class for expanded clones, and some rows have none.

clone size	V gene	D gene	J gene	CDR3 protein	CDR3 DNA
-	TRBV7-9	-	TRBJ1-1	CASSAQGFTEAFF	TGTGCCAGCAGCGCCCAGGGGTTCACTGAAGCTTTCTTT
-	TRBV12-3/TRBV12-4	TRBD1	TRBJ1-2	CASSLRRGGYTF	TGTGCCAGCAGTTTGCGCAGGGGGGGCTACACCTTC
once	TRBV9	-	TRBJ1-5	CASGTRERPQHF	TGTGCCAGCGGTACAAGGGAGAGGCCCCAGCATTTT
-	TRBV4-1	TRBD1	TRBJ1-2	CASSRETGTGGGYTF	TGCGCCAGCAGCCGAGAAACCGGGACAGGGGGCGGCTACACCTTC
-	TRBV5-1	TRBD1	TRBJ1-2	CASSQGEFYGYTF	TGCGCCAGCAGCCAGGGGGAATTTTATGGCTACACCTTC
once	TRBV29-1	TRBD2	TRBJ2-5	CSLAGGHQETQYF	TGCAGCCTAGCGGGGGGCCACCAAGAGACCCAGTACTTC
-	TRBV28	-	TRBJ1-2	CASSSPLEGLNYGYTF	TGTGCCAGCAGTTCCCCGTTGGAGGGCCTTAACTATGGCTACACCTTC
-	TRBV2	TRBD2	TRBJ2-5	CASTSGGAMETQYF	TGTGCCAGCACTAGCGGGGGGGCCATGGAGACCCAGTACTTC
-	TRBV2	-	TRBJ1-2	CAQEGLGASNYGYTF	TGTGCCCAAGAAGGCCTGGGAGCTTCTAACTATGGCTACACCTTC
-	TRBV19	TRBD2	TRBJ2-3	CASSKDLPSLAGGPDTQYF	TGTGCCAGTAGTAAAGACTTACCCTCACTAGCGGGGGGCCCAGATACGCAGTATTTT
once	TRBV30	TRBD2	TRBJ2-3	CAWSGTSGGADTQYF	TGTGCCTGGAGTGGGACTAGCGGGGGGGCGGATACGCAGTATTTT
-	TRBV5-8	TRBD1	TRBJ1-6	CASSPRTGGSPLHF	TGTGCCAGCAGCCCGAGGACAGGGGGTTCACCCCTCCACTTT
-	TRBV30	-	TRBJ2-3	CAWSDSDTQYF	TGTGCCTGGAGTGACTCAGATACGCAGTATTTT
-	TRBV2	-	TRBJ2-3	CASSEQGTDTQYF	TGTGCCAGCAGTGAGCAGGGCACAGATACGCAGTATTTT
-	TRBV28	-	TRBJ1-5	CASSLEGGPNQPQHF	TGTGCCAGCAGTTTAGAGGGGGGGCCCAATCAGCCCCAGCATTTT
-	TRBV7-9	-	TRBJ2-7	CASSKANEQYF	TGTGCCAGCAGCAAAGCCAACGAGCAGTACTTC
-	TRBV5-6	-	TRBJ2-1	CASSRAGGPLNEQFF	TGTGCCAGCAGCCGCGCCGGGGGGCCCCTCAATGAGCAGTTCTTC
few	TRBV5-4	-	TRBJ2-6	CASSSLSSGANVLTF	TGTGCCAGCAGCTCTCTCAGCTCTGGGGCCAACGTCCTGACTTTC
few	TRBV30	TRBD1	TRBJ1-5	CAWDRVFGNQPQHF	TGTGCCTGGGACAGGGTCTTTGGCAATCAGCCCCAGCATTTT
-	TRBV9	-	TRBJ2-1	CASSALTSFSGNEQFF	TGTGCCAGCAGCGCTCTGACTAGTTTTAGTGGAAATGAGCAGTTCTTC
-	TRBV7-2	TRBD1	TRBJ1-2	CASSAGTGAGYGYTF	TGTGCCAGCAGCGCCGGGACAGGGGCTGGCTATGGCTACACCTTC
-	TRBV19	TRBD1	TRBJ1-5	CASSAGTGIDQPQHF	TGTGCCAGTAGTGCCGGGACAGGGATCGATCAGCCCCAGCATTTT
once	TRBV12-3/TRBV12-4	-	TRBJ1-2	CASSLVSNYGYTF	TGTGCCAGCAGTTTAGTCAGTAACTATGGCTACACCTTC
-	TRBV7-2	-	TRBJ1-4	CASSLDQGSEKLFF	TGTGCCAGCAGCTTAGATCAGGGGTCGGAAAAACTGTTTTTT
-	TRBV6-5	-	TRBJ1-2	CASSPSGSVGGYTF	TGTGCCAGCAGTCCCTCAGGTTCGGTGGGCGGCTACACCTTC
-	TRBV5-1	-	TRBJ2-7	CASSSNYEQYF	TGCGCCAGCAGCTCCAACTACGAGCAGTACTTC
-	TRBV5-1	TRBD2	TRBJ2-3	CASSFTSGGSDTQYF	TGCGCCAGCAGCTTCACTAGCGGGGGATCAGATACGCAGTATTTT
-	TRBV4-2	TRBD1	TRBJ1-5	CASSQVVGTGSNQPQHF	TGTGCCAGCAGCCAAGTAGTAGGGACAGGTAGCAATCAGCCCCAGCATTTT
-	TRBV7-9	-	TRBJ2-3	CASSLVFGGPNTDTQYF	TGTGCCAGCAGCTTAGTATTCGGGGGACCTAATACAGATACGCAGTATTTT
-	TRBV14	-	TRBJ2-5	CASSQALKETQYF	TGTGCCAGCAGCCAAGCCCTAAAGGAGACCCAGTACTTC
-	TRBV5-1	-	TRBJ1-3	CASSLDSSGNTIYF	TGCGCCAGCAGCTTGGACAGCTCTGGAAACACCATATATTTT
once	TRBV5-1	-	TRBJ2-5	CASSTGLSLSKTQYF	TGCGCCAGCTCCACCGGACTATCCCTCTCTAAAACCCAGTACTTC
-	TRBV30	-	TRBJ1-5	CAWSQARGAQHF	TGTGCCTGGAGCCAAGCCCGGGGAGCCCAGCATTTT
once	TRBV5-4	-	TRBJ2-1	CASSGGGGISEQFF	TGTGCCTCCAGCGGAGGGGGGGGCATAAGTGAGCAGTTCTTC
few	TRBV7-2	TRBD1	TRBJ1-1	CATSTGRENTEAFF	TGTGCCACCTCGACAGGGCGGGAGAACACTGAAGCTTTCTTT
few	TRBV3-1/TRBV3-2	TRBD2	TRBJ2-1	CASSPELGGGYNEQFF	TGTGCCAGCAGCCCAGAACTGGGGGGGGGTTACAATGAGCAGTTCTTC
-	TRBV19	-	TRBJ1-4	CASSMRELEKLFF	TGTGCCAGTAGTATGAGGGAATTGGAAAAACTGTTTTTT
-	TRBV27	-	TRBJ2-1	CASSPRGFANEQFF	TGTGCCAGCAGTCCCCGGGGGTTTGCCAATGAGCAGTTCTTC
-	TRBV5-4	TRBD2	TRBJ2-1	CASSPTSGYYNEQFF	TGTGCCAGCAGCCCGACTAGCGGGTACTACAATGAGCAGTTCTTC
-	TRBV6-5	TRBD1	TRBJ2-2	CASSYLQGDTGELFF	TGTGCCAGCAGTTACTTACAGGGGGACACCGGGGAGCTGTTTTTT
-	TRBV19	TRBD1	TRBJ1-6	CASSATGQNNSPLHF	TGTGCCAGCTCTGCGACAGGGCAGAATAATTCACCCCTCCACTTT
once	TRBV19	-	TRBJ1-1	CASNRGHIASGTEAFF	TGTGCCAGTAACCGGGGACATATCGCTTCGGGCACTGAAGCTTTCTTT
-	TRBV5-6	TRBD2	TRBJ2-5	CASSPGLAIQETQYF	TGTGCCAGCAGTCCGGGACTAGCGATACAAGAGACCCAGTACTTC
-	TRBV11-2	-	TRBJ2-5	CASSFEGGRRGQETQYF	TGTGCCAGCAGCTTCGAGGGGGGGAGAAGGGGCCAAGAGACCCAGTACTTC
-	TRBV7-8	-	TRBJ2-6	CASRLQGQGANVLTF	TGTGCCAGCAGATTGCAGGGGCAAGGGGCCAACGTCCTGACTTTC
few	TRBV7-2	TRBD1	TRBJ1-5	CASSLLGTGGSPNQPQHF	TGTGCCAGCAGCTTATTAGGGACAGGGGGTTCTCCCAATCAGCCCCAGCATTTT
-	TRBV2	-	TRBJ2-5	CASSGRGLGETQYF	TGTGCCAGCAGTGGAAGGGGTCTGGGGGAGACCCAGTACTTC
-	TRBV5-4	TRBD1	TRBJ1-6	CASSLEGQTPPLHF	TGTGCCAGCAGCTTGGAGGGACAGACGCCACCCCTCCACTTT
once	TRBV5-1	TRBD2	TRBJ2-2	CASSLEAGHTGELFF	TGCGCCAGCAGCTTGGAAGCGGGGCACACCGGGGAGCTGTTTTTT
-	TRBV6-5	TRBD1	TRBJ1-2	CASSLGQVYGYTF	TGTGCCAGCAGCCTTGGACAGGTCTATGGTTACACCTTC
-	TRBV7-9	TRBD2	TRBJ2-7	CASSLVAGGPDEQYF	TGTGCCAGCAGCTTAGTCGCGGGGGGGCCCGACGAGCAGTACTTC
few	TRBV7-6	TRBD2	TRBJ2-3	CASSQGLAGTDTQYF	TGTGCCAGCAGCCAGGGACTAGCGGGCACAGATACGCAGTATTTT
-	TRBV12-3/TRBV12-4	-	TRBJ1-6	CASRATHSPLHF	TGTGCCAGCAGAGCCACTCATTCACCCCTCCACTTT
-	TRBV7-8	TRBD1	TRBJ1-6	CASSPPGTGGSPLHF	TGTGCCAGCAGCCCGCCCGGGACAGGGGGTTCACCCCTCCACTTT
-	TRBV5-1	-	TRBJ1-1	CASSPGTLGAFF	TGCGCCAGCAGCCCCGGGACACTTGGAGCTTTCTTT
few	TRBV11-2	-	TRBJ1-6	CASSLVQGIQNSPLHF	TGTGCCAGCAGCTTGGTACAGGGAATTCAAAATTCACCCCTCCACTTT
-	TRBV2	-	TRBJ1-4	CASSELTGSGEKLFF	TGTGCCAGCAGTGAACTCACAGGGTCAGGTGAAAAACTGTTTTTT
few	TRBV11-3	TRBD1	TRBJ2-7	CASSFGDRGHEQYF	TGTGCCAGCAGCTTTGGGGACAGGGGGCACGAGCAGTACTTC
few	TRBV5-1	-	TRBJ1-1	CASSFYTNTEAFF	TGCGCCAGCAGCTTCTATACGAACACTGAAGCTTTCTTT
-	TRBV18	TRBD1	TRBJ1-2	CASSPQGAEGYTF	TGTGCCAGCTCACCACAGGGGGCAGAAGGCTACACCTTC